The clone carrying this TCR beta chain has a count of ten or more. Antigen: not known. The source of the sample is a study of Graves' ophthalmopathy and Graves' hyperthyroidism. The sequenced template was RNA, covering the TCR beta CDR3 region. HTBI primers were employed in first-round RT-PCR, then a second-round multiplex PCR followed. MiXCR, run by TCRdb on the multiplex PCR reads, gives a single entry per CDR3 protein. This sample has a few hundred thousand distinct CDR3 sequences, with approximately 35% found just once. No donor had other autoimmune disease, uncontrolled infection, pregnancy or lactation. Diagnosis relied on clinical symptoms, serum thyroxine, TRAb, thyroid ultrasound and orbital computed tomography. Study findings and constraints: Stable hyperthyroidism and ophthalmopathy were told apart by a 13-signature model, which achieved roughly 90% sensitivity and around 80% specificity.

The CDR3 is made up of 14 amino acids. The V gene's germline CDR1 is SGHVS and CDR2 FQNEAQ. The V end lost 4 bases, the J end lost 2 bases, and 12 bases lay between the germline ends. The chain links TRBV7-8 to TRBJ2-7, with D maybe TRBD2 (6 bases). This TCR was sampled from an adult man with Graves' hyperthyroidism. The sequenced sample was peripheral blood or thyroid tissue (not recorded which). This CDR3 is CASSYPGLPYEQYF. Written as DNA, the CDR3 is TGTGCCAGCAGCTACCCGGGACTCCCCTACGAGCAGTACTTC.